This T cell receptor (beta chain) stems from a study of CD8+CD57+ T cells in acquired aplastic anemia. Study overall: The DNA of sorted CD4+ and CD8+ cells averaged approximately 2.9 ug. Read counts for CD4+ cells (from healthy donors) averaged around 11 million.

The template for TCR beta VDJ and CDR3 sequence profiling was genomic DNA. TCRdb fed the reads into MiXCR, producing one record per CDR3 protein. Of 100,000 to 150,000 distinct CDR3 sequences listed, 48% are singletons. Study-level findings and limits: Researchers report that approximately 28 CD8+ CDR3 sequences appeared in both patients and controls.

CDR1 and CDR2 (germline): SQVTM, ANQGSEA. With 4 bases clipped from V and 3 bases from J, the junction kept 2 bases outside the gene matches. The CDR3 is 13 residues long. Regarding this clonotype: Its target is unknown.

The clonotype was recovered from a human donor in good health, serving as a control. The chain employs TRBV29-1 and TRBJ2-7, with 11 nucleotides matching TRBD2. The sequenced sample was sorted CD4+, CD8+, or CD8+CD57+ T cells (not recorded which) from PBMCs. In DNA, the CDR3 is TGCAGCGTTGGTCTAGCGGGGGGCTACGAGCAGTACTTC. Translating gives CSVGLAGGYEQYF.